This T cell receptor (beta chain) was identified during a study of T cell responses to AZD1222 COVID-19 vaccine. Study results and limitations: Only a handful of AZD1222 recipients tested seropositive at baseline. Of spike-specific TCRs, nearly half reportedly target regions left unmutated in variants. Spike-wide coverage was observed for vaccine-associated CD4 TCRs, with dominant responses at 160-218 and 743-854. Spike-specific TCR breadth rose after two AZD1222 doses, and depth rose as well.

The CDR3 length is 11 residues. The V gene lost 1 base and the J gene lost 5 bases, with 5 bases spanning the gap. The germline gives CDR1 GTSNPN, CDR2 SVGIG (reference sequence). As to this clone: The target antigen is unknown.

Method: immunoSEQ multiplex PCR; TCRdb's copy keeps in-frame clones and lacks some. The sample lists 100,000 or so clones, nearly 90% seen once, with approximately 3% in the top ten. Sequenced here: peripheral blood, sampled on day 0 of AZD1222 vaccination. The chain couples TRBV30 to TRBJ2-5; tentatively, D is TRBD1 (5 bases). The clonotype was recovered from an adult in good health. CDR3 coding DNA: TGTGCCTGGAGTGGGGGCGAGACCCAGTACTTC. This codes for CAWSGGETQYF.